What follows are 11 T cell receptor beta chains derived from one specimen sequenced in a study of T cell changes during pregnancy in multiple sclerosis. The repertoire was sequenced with immunoSEQ multiplex PCR; TCRdb's copy has only in-frame clones and lacks some. The repertoire includes around 43,000 clones, 75% to 90% of them detected once, and roughly 1.1% sits in the top ten. Sequenced here: CD4+ T cells from peripheral blood mononuclear cells, sampled in the first trimester of pregnancy. The receptor source for this set is a female donor with multiple sclerosis, enrolled in a pregnancy study.

V gene TRBV9 combines with J gene TRBJ2-1; 9 bases map to TRBD1. The CDR3 sequence is 14 residues long. Germline V CDR1 and CDR2: SGDLS, YYNGEE. V shed 8 bases and J 8 bases; nucleotides not matched to a gene: 11. CDR3 loop: CASGGQGIYDEQFF. As DNA, the CDR3 is TGTGCCAGTGGGGGACAGGGAATATATGATGAGCAGTTCTTC. Full variable domain (remainder filled in from reference TRBV9 and TRBJ2-1): DSGVTQTPKHLITATGQRVTLRCSPRSGDLSVYWYQQSLDQGLQFLIQYYNGEERAKGNILERFSAQQFPDLHSELNLSSLELGDSALYFCASGGQGIYDEQFFGPGTRLTVL.

V and J are TRBV6-5 and TRBJ2-7, with 11 bases that match TRBD2. The CDR3 loop spans 15 amino acids. Germline CDR1 and CDR2: MNHEY and SVGAGI. The V and J ends lost 1 base and 6 bases, in that order; junction bases with no gene match: 5. The CDR3 reads CASSYFTSGRSEQYF. For the CDR3, the DNA is TGTGCCAGCAGTTACTTCACTAGCGGGAGAAGCGAGCAGTACTTC.

Turning to this clone: In the same sample, other DNA sequences code for this CDR3. V and J are TRBV29-1 and TRBJ1-1, with TRBD1 matching 9 bases. This CDR3 is built from 12 residues. V shed 6 bases, J shed 1 base, and the junction held 0 bases outside the gene matches. Looked up from germline, CDR1 is SQVTM and CDR2 is ANQGSEA. DNA for the CDR3: TGCAGCGTGGACAGGGGGAACACTGAAGCTTTCTTT. Encoded protein: CSVDRGNTEAFF.

The V and J genes are TRBV5-1 and TRBJ1-2; tentative D call: TRBD1 (5 bases). Per the germline V gene, CDR1 is SGHRS and CDR2 is YFSETQ. Between the trimmed V and J ends, which lost 0 bases and 0 bases, there was a span of 9 bases. CDR3 length: 15 amino acids. The CDR3 loop is CASSLAQGSNYGYTF. CDR3 bases: TGCGCCAGCAGCTTGGCCCAGGGTTCTAACTATGGCTACACCTTC.

J is TRBJ1-2 and V is TRBV6-1, with 7 bases identical to TRBD1. The CDR3 is made up of 13 amino acids. Germline CDR1 reads MNHNS; CDR2 reads SASEGT. With 2 bases clipped from V and 7 bases from J, the junction kept 4 bases outside the gene matches. The CDR3 reads CASSEKGARGYTF. The CDR3 DNA is TGTGCCAGCAGTGAAAAGGGGGCGCGTGGCTACACCTTC.

The chain links TRBV30 to TRBJ1-1; perhaps TRBD1 as D (5 bases). Germline V gene sequence: CDR1 GTSNPN, CDR2 SVGIG (reference sequence). This CDR3 spans 12 amino acids. Trimming pared 2 bases from V and 5 bases from J, leaving 9 bases between. The CDR3 DNA follows: TGTGCCTGGAGTAAGGGGTGGACTGAAGCTTTCTTT. It codes for CAWSKGWTEAFF.

V is TRBV11-2 and J is TRBJ2-7; possible D gene TRBD1, 6 bases. This CDR3 is built from 14 residues. The germline V gene encodes CDR1 SGHAT and CDR2 FQNNGV. V lost 5 bases, J lost 0 bases, and 11 bases lay in between. CDR3 in DNA: TGTGCCAGCAGCGGACAGTTTAGCTCCTACGAGCAGTACTTC. Residues: CASSGQFSSYEQYF.

The rearrangement joins TRBV28 to TRBJ2-3; 9 bases line up with TRBD2. CDR1 and CDR2 (germline): MDHEN, SYDVKM. The CDR3 is 14 residues long. Trimming removed 10 bases from V and 6 bases from J; junction bases left unmatched: 11. The CDR3 DNA is TGTGCCATCGACTCGGGCGGGAGGGCGGATACGCAGTATTTT. It encodes CAIDSGGRADTQYF.

The V call is TRBV10-1, the J call TRBJ2-2; D is uncertain. The V end lost 2 bases, the J end lost 2 bases, and 3 bases lay between the germline ends. The CDR3 extends over 13 amino acids. Germline assignment: CDR1 WNHNN and CDR2 SYGVQD (reference sequence). DNA of the CDR3: TGCGCCAGCAGTGAGCAAAACACCGGGGAGCTGTTTTTT. It specifies CASSEQNTGELFF.

V gene TRBV2 combines with J gene TRBJ2-5; 10 bases are shared with TRBD2. The CDR3 runs 13 residues. V lost 10 bases to trimming and J lost 3 bases; unmatched junction nucleotides: 5. CDR1 and CDR2 (germline): SNHLY, FYNNEI. The CDR3 DNA reads as TGTGCCATACTAGGACTAGCGGAAGAGACCCAGTACTTC. This sequence encodes CAILGLAEETQYF.

The gene calls are TRBV10-1 and TRBJ2-7; D possibly corresponds to TRBD1 (5 bases). The CDR3 sequence is 13 residues long. CDR1 WNHNN and CDR2 SYGVQD come from the germline V gene (reference sequence). V was shortened by 6 bases and J by 7 bases, with 16 bases between the two germline ends. CDR3 in DNA: TGCGCCAGCAGGCCGGCGGCTGGGGCGGAGCAGTACTTC. It is translated as CASRPAAGAEQYF.